This T cell receptor beta chain was found in a study of molecular identifiers for immune sequencing clone quantification. Study observations and caveats: A shared barcode on identical TCR molecules could lead to underestimated sizes for highly expanded clones.

As for this clonotype: The antigen is undetermined.

Naive CD8 T cells were sorted as CD8+CD4-CCR7+CD45RA+. Methods described previously were used for bulk TCR libraries, and listed TCR primers were applied. TCRdb analysed the PCR reads with MiXCR anew, one entry per CDR3 protein. The data contain approximately 500,000 distinct CDR3 sequences, 20% to 25% of them singletons. The source of this sequence is a human donor in good health. Some libraries in this study had Jurkat cell RNA spiked in. Input material: naive CD8+ T cells from blood, with Jurkat cell RNA spiked in. As to subset: FACS-sorted CD8+CD4-CCR7+CD45RA+ naive T cells.

Here the CDR3 DNA reads TGTGCCAGCAGCCCGCCCGGGACTAGCGGTTATGAGCAGTTCTTC. Protein sequence: CASSPPGTSGYEQFF. The chain employs TRBV9 and TRBJ2-1; 11 bases map to TRBD2. After removal of 4 bases from V and 8 bases from J, the junction contained 8 bases not matched to a gene. Germline lookup yields CDR1 SGDLS and CDR2 YYNGEE. This CDR3 spans 15 amino acids.